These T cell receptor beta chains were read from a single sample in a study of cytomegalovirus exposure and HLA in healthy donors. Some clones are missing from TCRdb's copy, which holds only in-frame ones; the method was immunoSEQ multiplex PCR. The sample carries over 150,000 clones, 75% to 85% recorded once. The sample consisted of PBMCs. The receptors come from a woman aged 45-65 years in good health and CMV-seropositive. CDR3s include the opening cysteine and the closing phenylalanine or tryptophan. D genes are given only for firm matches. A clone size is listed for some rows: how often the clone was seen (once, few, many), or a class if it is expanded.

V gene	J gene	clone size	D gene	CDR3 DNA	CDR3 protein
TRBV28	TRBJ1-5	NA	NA	TGTGCCAGCAGTTTGAACCTAAATAGCAATCAGCCCCAGCATTTT	CASSLNLNSNQPQHF
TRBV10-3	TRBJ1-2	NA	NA	TGTGCCATCAGTGACGGTCAGGACTATGGCTACACCTTC	CAISDGQDYGYTF
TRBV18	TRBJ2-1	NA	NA	TGTGCCAGCTCACCACGGGGCAGCTCCTACAATGAGCAGTTCTTC	CASSPRGSSYNEQFF
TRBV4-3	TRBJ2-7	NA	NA	TGCGCCAGCAGCCACTCCGGAGGGGGCGGGATCTACGAGCAGTACTTC	CASSHSGGGGIYEQYF
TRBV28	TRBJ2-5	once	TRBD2	TGTGCCAGCAGCCACCCTAGCGGGGGGCTAGGAGAGACCCAGTACTTC	CASSHPSGGLGETQYF
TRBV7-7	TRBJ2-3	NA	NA	TGTGCTAGCAGCTCGACTCTCACAGATACGCAGTATTTT	CASSSTLTDTQYF
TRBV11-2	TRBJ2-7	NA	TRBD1	TGTGCCAGCACCCCGGGGACAGGGAGATACGAGCAGTACTTC	CASTPGTGRYEQYF
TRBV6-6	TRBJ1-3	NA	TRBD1	TGTGCCAGCAGGACGACCGGGACAGCTGGAAACACCATATATTTT	CASRTTGTAGNTIYF
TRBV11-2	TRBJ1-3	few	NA	TGTGCCAGCAGCCTCTCGAGCCTCTCTGGAAACACCATATATTTT	CASSLSSLSGNTIYF
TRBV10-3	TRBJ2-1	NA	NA	TGTGCCATCAGTGAGTCCGAACTAGCCCATGAGCAGTTCTTC	CAISESELAHEQFF
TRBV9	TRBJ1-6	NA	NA	TGTGCCAGCAGCGTAGAGGGCAGGGTCTCACCCCTCCACTTT	CASSVEGRVSPLHF
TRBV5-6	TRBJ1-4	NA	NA	TGTGCCAGCAGTAGGGGGGGACTAGCAACTAATGAAAAACTGTTTTTT	CASSRGGLATNEKLFF
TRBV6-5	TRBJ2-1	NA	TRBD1	TGTGCCAGCAGCCGACCGGGACAGGGTCTCGATGAGCAGTTCTTC	CASSRPGQGLDEQFF
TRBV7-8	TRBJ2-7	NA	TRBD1	TGTGCCAGCAGCTTGGGGGACAGGACAACCTACGAGCAGTACTTC	CASSLGDRTTYEQYF
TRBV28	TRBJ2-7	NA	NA	TGTGCCAGCAGTTTCAGTGGTGAGGGTTACGAGCAGTACTTC	CASSFSGEGYEQYF
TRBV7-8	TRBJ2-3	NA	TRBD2	TGTGCCAGCAGCTTGATAGCGGGAGGCGTGGATACGCAGTATTTT	CASSLIAGGVDTQYF
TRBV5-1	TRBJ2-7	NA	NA	TGCGCCAGCAGCCCAGACGGAGACTCCTACGAGCAGTACTTC	CASSPDGDSYEQYF
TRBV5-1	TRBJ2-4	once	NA	TGCGCCAGCAGCCCCCTGGGGGGATCCAAAAACAGTCAGTACTTC	CASSPLGGSKNSQYF
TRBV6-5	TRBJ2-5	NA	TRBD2	TGTGCCAGCGGGAGGGCTGGGGAGACCCAGTACTTC	CASGRAGETQYF
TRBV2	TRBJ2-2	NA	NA	TGTGCCAGCGCCGCATCAGCGACCGGGGAGCTGTTTTTT	CASAASATGELFF
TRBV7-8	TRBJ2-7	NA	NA	TGTGCCAGCAGCTTACGCTGGCAGGTCTCCTACGAGCAGTACTTC	CASSLRWQVSYEQYF
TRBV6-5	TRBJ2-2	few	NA	TGTGCCAGCAGCTCAGGGTTTGCGAACACCGGGGAGCTGTTTTTT	CASSSGFANTGELFF
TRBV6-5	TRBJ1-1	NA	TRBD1	TGTGCCAGCAGTCGGGACAGGGAGGTCGCAGCTTTCTTT	CASSRDREVAAFF
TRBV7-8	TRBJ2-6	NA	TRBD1	TGTGCCAGCAGCCCCGGACAGGGGTACGTTAATGGGGCCAACGTCCTGACTTTC	CASSPGQGYVNGANVLTF
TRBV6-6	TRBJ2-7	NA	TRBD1	TGTGCCAGCAGTTACGCGGACAGGGGTTACGAGCAGTACTTC	CASSYADRGYEQYF
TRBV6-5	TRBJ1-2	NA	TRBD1	TGTGCCAGCAGTCAGGACAGGGTCTATGGCTACACCTTT	CASSQDRVYGYTF
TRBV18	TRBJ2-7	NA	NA	TGTGCCAGCTCACCACGGCAGGATTACGAGCAGTACTTC	CASSPRQDYEQYF
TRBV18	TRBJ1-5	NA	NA	TGTGCCAGCTCACCGATGGTTGTAGATCAGCCCCAGCATTTT	CASSPMVVDQPQHF
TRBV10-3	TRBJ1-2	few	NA	TGTGCCATCAGTGAGTCGATAGACAGGAACTATGGCTACACCTTC	CAISESIDRNYGYTF
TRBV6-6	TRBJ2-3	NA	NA	TGTGCCAGCAGCGACCGGGTGGATACGCAGTATTTT	CASSDRVDTQYF
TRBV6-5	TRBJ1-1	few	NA	TGTGCCAGCAGTTACGCGGTTGAGAACACTGAAGCTTTCTTT	CASSYAVENTEAFF
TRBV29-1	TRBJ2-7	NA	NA	TGCAGCGTTGAGGATGGAAGCGCCTATACCTACGAGCAGTACTTC	CSVEDGSAYTYEQYF
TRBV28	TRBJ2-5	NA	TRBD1	TGTGCCAGCACTCCCCCCCGGACAGGGGGCTTTCAGACCCAGTACTTC	CASTPPRTGGFQTQYF
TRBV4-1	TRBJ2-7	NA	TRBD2	TGCGCCAGCAGCCCAGGACTAGCGGGAGCTCCCTACGAGCAGTACTTC	CASSPGLAGAPYEQYF
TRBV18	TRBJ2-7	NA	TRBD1	TGTGCCAGCTCACCATTCAGGGGGCGCGACTACGAGCAGTACTTC	CASSPFRGRDYEQYF
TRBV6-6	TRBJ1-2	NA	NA	TGTGCCAGCAGGGACCCAGGGGAGGGCGGCTACACCTTC	CASRDPGEGGYTF
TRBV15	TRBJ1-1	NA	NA	TGTGCCACCAGCAGAGATAGCGGTGAAGCTTTCTTT	CATSRDSGEAFF
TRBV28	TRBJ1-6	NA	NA	TGTGCCAGTGGGCAAGGAACAGGGAGTTCACCCCTCCACTTT	CASGQGTGSSPLHF
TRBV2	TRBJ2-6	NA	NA	TGTGCCAGCAGTGGCGGCTGGAGCTCTGGGGCCAACGGCCTGACTTTC	CASSGGWSSGANGLTF
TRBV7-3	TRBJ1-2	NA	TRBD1	TGTGCCAGCAGCTTAACACAGGGGAGTGGCTACACCTTC	CASSLTQGSGYTF